Listed below are T cell receptor beta chains from one sample, sequenced in a study of CD8+CD57+ T cells in acquired aplastic anemia. Each CDR3 protein is one row after TCRdb ran MiXCR on the reads. The table shows under 350,000 distinct CDR3 sequences, with around three fifths occurring only once. Sequencing used sorted CD4+, CD8+, or CD8+CD57+ T cells (not recorded which) from PBMCs. These receptors were obtained from a human donor with aplastic anemia. CDR3s include the opening cysteine and the closing phenylalanine or tryptophan. Fields, in order: CDR3 DNA, CDR3 protein, J gene, CDR3 length, V gene, D gene, clone size. D genes are given only for firm matches. Clone sizes are given selectively: once, few, many, or a class where the clone is expanded.

TGTGCCACCAGCCGAGGGGCAGGGATTTACGAGCAGTACTTC CATSRGAGIYEQYF TRBJ2-7 14 TRBV15 NA NA
TGCAGTGCTATCGCCTACGAGCAGTACTTC CSAIAYEQYF TRBJ2-7 10 TRBV20-1 NA once
TGTGCCAGCAGTGCCAGGACAGCGAACACCGGGGAGCTGTTTTTT CASSARTANTGELFF TRBJ2-2 15 TRBV6-1 NA many
TGTGCCAGCAGCTTTTCCTATTATGAGCAGTTCTTC CASSFSYYEQFF TRBJ2-1 12 TRBV13 NA few
TGTGCCATCACTCAGGACAGCATTAACACTGAAGCTTCCTTT CAITQDSINTEASF TRBJ1-1 14 TRBV10-3 NA NA
TGTGCCAGCAGCGTATTCCGCAGCTCCCCCCCTGGGGCCAACGTCCTGACTTTC CASSVFRSSPPGANVLTF TRBJ2-6 18 TRBV9 NA NA
TGCAGCGTTGAAGATTTCCGGAAGTCTAGCACAGATACGCAGTATTTT CSVEDFRKSSTDTQYF TRBJ2-3 16 TRBV29-1 NA NA
TGTGCCATACGACAGGACGGTTACCCCCAGCATTTT CAIRQDGYPQHF TRBJ1-5 12 TRBV10-3 NA few
TGTGCCAGCAGCGTAGCTACGGGACTAGCGGGAGTCTCAGATACGCAGTATTTT CASSVATGLAGVSDTQYF TRBJ2-3 18 TRBV9 TRBD2 NA
TGCAGTGCTAGAGGCCAGGACAGGGGACCAGATACGCAGTATTTT CSARGQDRGPDTQYF TRBJ2-3 15 TRBV20-1 TRBD1 many
TGTGCCAGCAGCTTTCTCTTTACTAGCACAGATACGCAGTATTTT CASSFLFTSTDTQYF TRBJ2-3 15 TRBV5-4 NA few
TGTGCCAGCAGCTTAGGTTGTGCAGGGAAAAATCAGCCCCAGCATTTT CASSLGCAGKNQPQHF TRBJ1-5 16 TRBV11-3 NA many
TGTGCCAGCAGCTTAGGCGTCGACCAGGGGATCCACGAGCAGTACTTC CASSLGVDQGIHEQYF TRBJ2-7 16 TRBV7-6 NA few
TGTGCCATCAGTGGGCGGCGTCGCTATGGCTACACCTTC CAISGRRRYGYTF TRBJ1-2 13 TRBV10-3 NA NA
TGTGCCAGCAGCAACTCGGGTTTAGCTGAAGCTTTCTTT CASSNSGLAEAFF TRBJ1-1 13 TRBV7-9 NA NA
TGTGCCAGCAGCGGGACAACGAACACCGGGGAGCTGTTTTTT CASSGTTNTGELFF TRBJ2-2 14 TRBV7-2 NA NA
TGTGCCAGCAGCACTACAGGGACGCGGAACACTGAAGCTTTCTTT CASSTTGTRNTEAFF TRBJ1-1 15 TRBV7-6 NA NA
TGCGCCAGCAGCCTCGAGAGGATTACACAAGAGACCCAGTACTTC CASSLERITQETQYF TRBJ2-5 15 TRBV4-1 NA NA
TGTGCCAGCAGCGTAGTACCCAGTTTGAACACTGAAGCTTTCTTT CASSVVPSLNTEAFF TRBJ1-1 15 TRBV9 NA once
TGCGCCAGCAGTTATACAGGGTCGGGATTGAAAGCTTTCTTT CASSYTGSGLKAFF TRBJ1-1 14 TRBV5-1 NA many
TGTGCCAGCAGTGAAGCGCGGACAGGGGGGACGAGGAGCTACGAGCAGTACTTC CASSEARTGGTRSYEQYF TRBJ2-7 18 TRBV6-1 TRBD1 many
TGTGCCAGCAGCCGAATACCTCGCACAGATACGCAGTATTTT CASSRIPRTDTQYF TRBJ2-3 14 TRBV11-2 NA many
TGTGCCAGCCTCCTCGAGGGGATAGGCTATGGCTACACCTTC CASLLEGIGYGYTF TRBJ1-2 14 TRBV2 NA many
TGCGCCAGCAGCCAAGGCGGGGCAGGGGGCAGGAAGACCCAGTACTTC CASSQGGAGGRKTQYF TRBJ2-5 16 TRBV7-3 TRBD1 NA
TGTGCCATCAGAAGACTAGCGGGAGACAATGAACAGTTCTTC CAIRRLAGDNEQFF TRBJ2-1 14 TRBV10-3 TRBD2 NA
TGTGCCAGCAGCCTTGGACCCCTTGGGGGTAACTATGGCTACACCTTC CASSLGPLGGNYGYTF TRBJ1-2 16 TRBV7-8 NA few
TGTGCCAGCAGCCAAGATTTGGGCAGGGGAAGTACCCCAGGGCTTGCGTCGGAGACCCAGTACTTC CASSQDLGRGSTPGLASETQYF TRBJ2-5 22 TRBV14 NA many
TGTGCCAGTAGTATGCGGCTCCCCCAAGAGACCCAGTACTTC CASSMRLPQETQYF TRBJ2-5 14 TRBV19 NA NA
TGCGCCAGCACCTCGGATGGGTCTTCCTATGGCTACACCTTC CASTSDGSSYGYTF TRBJ1-2 14 TRBV9 NA NA
TGTGCCAGCAGCTGGGGGGACAGGACGACTTATACGCAGTATTTT CASSWGDRTTYTQYF TRBJ2-3 15 TRBV5-5 TRBD1 NA
TGTGCCATCAGCCCCGGGACACAAGAGACCCAGTACTTC CAISPGTQETQYF TRBJ2-5 13 TRBV10-3 NA NA
TGCAGTGCTATAGCGGGGGGGCACAATGAGCAGTTCTTC CSAIAGGHNEQFF TRBJ2-1 13 TRBV20-1 TRBD2 NA
TGTGCCAGCAGTGTTTTTGGCCAGCCCCAGCATTTT CASSVFGQPQHF TRBJ1-5 12 TRBV6-6 NA NA
TGTGCCAGCAGCTCGATGGGGGGCACTGAAGCTTTCTTT CASSSMGGTEAFF TRBJ1-1 13 TRBV7-3 NA few
TGTGTCAGCAGCATTACAGGGACTAGGAGATCGGATACGCAGTATTTT CVSSITGTRRSDTQYF TRBJ2-3 16 TRBV7-8 TRBD2 NA
TGTGCCAGCAGTTTGGCCGGCGGCAATCAGCCCCAGCATTTT CASSLAGGNQPQHF TRBJ1-5 14 TRBV27 NA many
TGTGCCATCAGTGATCCGCGGACAGGGTACGGCTACACCTTC CAISDPRTGYGYTF TRBJ1-2 14 TRBV24-1 TRBD1 NA
TGTGCCAGCAGCGTGAATGAAGATATGCAGTATTTT CASSVNEDMQYF TRBJ2-3 12 TRBV9 NA NA
TGTGCCAGTCGTGACCCCGGGACAGGGGGCGCTGGGGCCAACGTCCTGACTTTC CASRDPGTGGAGANVLTF TRBJ2-6 18 TRBV19 TRBD1 NA
TGCGCCAGCAGCTTGGAAGCAGGGGGTAACCAAGAGACCCAGTACTTC CASSLEAGGNQETQYF TRBJ2-5 16 TRBV5-1 TRBD1 NA
TGTGCCAGCAGCTTAGCGGCCGGGAGCAAGTGGTCGGCAGTGCGCTACGAGCAGTACTTC CASSLAAGSKWSAVRYEQYF TRBJ2-7 20 TRBV7-8 NA few
TGTGCCAGAAAAGTGCTGGGGGGGACCATTCTTCAAGAGACCCAGTACTTC CARKVLGGTILQETQYF TRBJ2-5 17 TRBV6-6 TRBD2 NA
TGTGCCAGCCCCCGTACTCATTACCCCGAAGCTTTCTTT CASPRTHYPEAFF TRBJ1-1 13 TRBV6-9 NA NA
TGCGCCAGCAGCCTCTACGGGGACGGAACCTACGAGCAGTACTTC CASSLYGDGTYEQYF TRBJ2-7 15 TRBV5-1 NA few
TGTGCCAGCAGTTACGACGAAACCTACGAGCAGTACTTC CASSYDETYEQYF TRBJ2-7 13 TRBV6-2/TRBV6-3 NA many
TGTGCCGGAGCCAGGACCACAACTAATGAAAAACTGTTTTTT CAGARTTTNEKLFF TRBJ1-4 14 TRBV2 NA NA
TGCAGCGCCCCAGGGACTAGCGGGAGCACAGATACGCAGTATTTT CSAPGTSGSTDTQYF TRBJ2-3 15 TRBV29-1 TRBD2 many
TGTGCCAGCAGTGACCCGATGAACAATGAGCAGTTCTTC CASSDPMNNEQFF TRBJ2-1 13 TRBV6-1 NA many
TGTGCCAGCTCACCGAGCCAGGTCTCGGGGTACGAGCAGTACTTC CASSPSQVSGYEQYF TRBJ2-7 15 TRBV18 NA many
TGTGCCAGCAGCCAGGACAGGGGGCCTGAAAAACTGTTTTTT CASSQDRGPEKLFF TRBJ1-4 14 TRBV14 TRBD1 NA
TGTGCCAGCAGCCCCTCCTCTCCGGGACAGGTGAACACTGAAGCTTTCTTT CASSPSSPGQVNTEAFF TRBJ1-1 17 TRBV19 TRBD1 NA
TGTGCCACCAGCAGAGATGAAACTAGCGGGACGTTCTTC CATSRDETSGTFF TRBJ2-1 13 TRBV15 TRBD2 NA
TGCAGTGCTCCGGGGGGGCGCTACAATGAGCAGTTCTTC CSAPGGRYNEQFF TRBJ2-1 13 TRBV20-1 TRBD2 NA
TGTGCCAGCAGCTTGGGAGACCCAACTAATGAAAAACTGTTTTTT CASSLGDPTNEKLFF TRBJ1-4 15 TRBV5-5 NA NA
TGTGCCAGCAGCATGAGTCCACAGGGTAATCGGCCCCAGCATTTC CASSMSPQGNRPQHF TRBJ1-5 15 TRBV7-2 NA once
TGTGCCAGCAGCTTGCAAGTTTCTGACGAGCAGTACTTC CASSLQVSDEQYF TRBJ2-7 13 TRBV5-6 NA NA
TGTGCCAGCAGCTACCTAAGAGGGGCAGTGTACACAGATACGCAGTATTTT CASSYLRGAVYTDTQYF TRBJ2-3 17 TRBV7-8 NA NA